The clone carrying this TCR beta chain showed up many times. Trimming cost V 3 bases and J 3 bases, with 12 bases left between them. The CDR3 totals 14 residues. RNA transcripts were the source from which TCR beta CDR3 regions were amplified. In the first round, RT-PCR was carried out with HTBI primers, and a multiplex PCR formed the second round. TCRdb passed the multiplex PCR reads through MiXCR, listing each CDR3 protein once. This sample yields under 350,000 distinct CDR3 sequences, of which roughly 16% are seen a single time; approximately 13% belongs to the top ten. This sample was taken from a study of Graves' ophthalmopathy and Graves' hyperthyroidism.

The chain links TRBV12-3 or TRBV12-4 to TRBJ2-7; D is perhaps TRBD1 or TRBD2 (5 bases each). Source material: peripheral blood. The receptor comes from an adult man with Graves' ophthalmopathy. Written as DNA, the CDR3 is TGTGCCAGCAGTTTTGGGGGTCCGAACTACGAGCAGTACTTC. Its protein product is CASSFGGPNYEQYF.